Listed below are T cell receptor beta chains from one sample, sequenced in a study of blood T cells in healthy people across ages. TCRdb fed the 5' RACE reads into MiXCR, producing one record per CDR3 protein. The sample has around 1,800,000 distinct CDR3 sequences; roughly 43% are singletons. The sequencing sample was made of blood. Receptors were obtained from a human donor in good health. CDR3s include the opening cysteine and the closing phenylalanine or tryptophan. A D gene is named only where the DNA matches it firmly. Expanded clones get a size class; other rows say once, few or many, or leave the size out.

V gene	clone size	D gene	J gene	CDR3 protein	CDR3 DNA
TRBV28	few	.	TRBJ2-3	CASRSWTSTDTQYF	TGTGCCAGCAGATCCTGGACTAGCACAGATACGCAGTATTTT
TRBV7-2	few	.	TRBJ1-6	CASSLGTRSPLHF	TGTGCCAGCAGCTTAGGAACGAGGTCACCCCTCCACTTT
TRBV30	.	.	TRBJ2-3	CAWSVAGDTQYF	TGTGCCTGGAGTGTAGCCGGAGATACGCAGTATTTT
TRBV7-2	.	.	TRBJ2-1	CASSLVHGSSSYNEQFF	TGTGCCAGCAGCTTAGTTCATGGTTCCAGCTCCTACAATGAGCAGTTCTTC
TRBV20-1	.	.	TRBJ2-5	CSARLYQETQYF	TGCAGTGCTAGATTATACCAAGAGACCCAGTACTTC
TRBV3-1	.	.	TRBJ2-7	CASSTTSLIYEQYF	TGTGCCAGCAGCACCACCTCTCTTATCTACGAGCAGTACTTC
TRBV10-3	.	TRBD1	TRBJ1-2	CAISHLLGQEGGYGYTF	TGTGCCATCAGCCACCTCCTTGGACAGGAAGGAGGCTATGGCTACACCTTC
TRBV29-1	.	TRBD2	TRBJ2-5	CSVEGVSGGEETQYF	TGCAGCGTTGAAGGGGTTAGCGGGGGAGAAGAGACCCAGTACTTC
TRBV20-1	.	TRBD2	TRBJ2-3	CSASDGGTPSTQYF	TGCAGTGCTAGCGACGGGGGGACTCCAAGTACGCAGTATTTT
TRBV20-1	.	TRBD2	TRBJ2-1	CSAEVLGLGENEQFF	TGCAGTGCTGAGGTATTGGGACTAGGAGAAAATGAGCAGTTCTTC
TRBV24-1	.	.	TRBJ2-1	CATSDQRVARPNEQFF	TGTGCCACCAGTGACCAGAGGGTAGCTAGGCCCAATGAGCAGTTCTTC
TRBV4-3	.	TRBD1	TRBJ1-2	CASSQAGQGSAPYGYTF	TGCGCCAGCAGCCAGGCGGGACAGGGGTCGGCTCCATATGGCTACACCTTC
TRBV20-1	many	TRBD2	TRBJ2-7	CSARGLAGGYEQYF	TGCAGTGCTAGGGGACTAGCGGGGGGATACGAGCAGTACTTC
TRBV27	.	TRBD1	TRBJ2-5	CASFSTGGETQYF	TGTGCCAGCTTTTCCACAGGGGGGGAGACCCAGTACTTC
TRBV6-2/TRBV6-3	few	.	TRBJ2-7	CASSRRSEHYEQYF	TGTGCCAGCAGTCGACGATCAGAACACTACGAGCAGTACTTC